This T cell receptor (beta chain) was obtained from a study of Ad26.COV2.S vaccination and SARS-CoV-2 variants. Study overall: Donor was in the COV1001 Ad26.COV2.S trial arm. Whole-study findings and limits: Measurements of TCR breadth and depth may have given underestimates of the total T cell responses.

Data came from immunoSEQ multiplex PCR; TCRdb stores just in-frame clones and leaves some out. The data show roughly 500,000 clones, roughly 87% seen once. Indicated treatment: about 20 received Ad26.COV2.S at low or high dose, single or two shots; about 5 received placebo; per-sample allocation not given. Day 63 after the first vaccine or placebo injection was the time point for sampling. CDR3 length: 14 amino acids. Per the germline V gene, CDR1 is LGHNA and CDR2 is YNFKEQ. Trimming removed 1 base at V and 2 bases at J, with 8 bases between. As for this clone: Its antigen remains unknown.

The source material was peripheral blood, sampled in a trial of Ad26.COV2.S vaccine versus placebo. This chain connects TRBV4-2 to TRBJ1-2; D is undetermined. This TCR came from a person aged 18-65 years who received the Ad26.COV2.S COVID-19 vaccine or a placebo. The CDR3 nucleotides are TGTGCCAGCAGCCAAGCAGGTCTAAACTATGGCTACACCTTC. Translation: CASSQAGLNYGYTF.